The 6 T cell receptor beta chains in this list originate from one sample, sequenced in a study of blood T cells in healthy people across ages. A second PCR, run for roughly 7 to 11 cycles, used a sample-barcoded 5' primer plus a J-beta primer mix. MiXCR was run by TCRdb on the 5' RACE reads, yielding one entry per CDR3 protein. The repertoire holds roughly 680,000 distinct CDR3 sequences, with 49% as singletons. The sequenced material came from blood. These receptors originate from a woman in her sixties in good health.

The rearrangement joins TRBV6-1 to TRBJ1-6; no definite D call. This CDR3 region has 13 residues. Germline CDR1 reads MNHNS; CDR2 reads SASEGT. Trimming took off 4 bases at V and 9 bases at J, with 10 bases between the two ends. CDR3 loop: CASSVKEGSPLHF. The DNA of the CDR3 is TGTGCCAGCAGTGTTAAGGAGGGTTCACCCCTCCACTTT.

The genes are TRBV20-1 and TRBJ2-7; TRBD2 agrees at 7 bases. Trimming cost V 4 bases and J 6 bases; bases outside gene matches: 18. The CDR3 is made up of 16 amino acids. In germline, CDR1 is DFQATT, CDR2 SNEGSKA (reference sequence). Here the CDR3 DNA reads TGCAGTGCTAAAAAGCTTGTTCGGGACTATTCGCCCGAGCAGTACTTC. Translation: CSAKKLVRDYSPEQYF.

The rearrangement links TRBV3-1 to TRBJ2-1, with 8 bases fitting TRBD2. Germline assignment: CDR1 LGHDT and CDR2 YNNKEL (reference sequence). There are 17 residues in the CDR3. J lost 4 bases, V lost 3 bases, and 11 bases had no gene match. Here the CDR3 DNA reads TGTGCCAGCAGCCAGAAAATAGCGGGGCCCTTGTACAATGAGCAGTTCTTC. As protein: CASSQKIAGPLYNEQFF.

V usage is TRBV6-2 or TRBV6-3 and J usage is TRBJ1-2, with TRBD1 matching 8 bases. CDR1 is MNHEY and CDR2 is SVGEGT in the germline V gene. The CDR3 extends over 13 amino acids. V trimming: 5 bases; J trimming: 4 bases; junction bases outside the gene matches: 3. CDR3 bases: TGTGCCAGCAGTGGGGACAGGACCTATGGCTACACCTTC. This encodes CASSGDRTYGYTF.

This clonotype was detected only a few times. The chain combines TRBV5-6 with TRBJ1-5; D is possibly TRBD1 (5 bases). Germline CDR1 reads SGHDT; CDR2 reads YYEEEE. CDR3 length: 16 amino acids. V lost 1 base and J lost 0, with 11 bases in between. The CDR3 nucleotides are TGTGCCAGCAGCTTGACCGGGGCGTATAGCAATCAGCCCCAGCATTTT. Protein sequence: CASSLTGAYSNQPQHF. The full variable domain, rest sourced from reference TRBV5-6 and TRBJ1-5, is DAGVTQSPTHLIKTRGQQVTLRCSPKSGHDTVSWYQQALGQGPQFIFQYYEEEERQRGNFPDRFSGHQFPNYSSELNVNALLLGDSALYLCASSLTGAYSNQPQHFGDGTRLSIL.

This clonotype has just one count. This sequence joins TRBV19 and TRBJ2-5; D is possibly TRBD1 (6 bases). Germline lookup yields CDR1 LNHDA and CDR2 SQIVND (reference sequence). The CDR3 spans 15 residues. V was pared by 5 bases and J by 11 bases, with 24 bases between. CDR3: CASSPTGILYNEQYF. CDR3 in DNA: TGTGCCAGTAGTCCGACAGGTATTTTATACAATGAGCAGTACTTC.